The 8 T cell receptor beta chains listed next were all sequenced from one sample in a study of CD8+ T cells in alopecia areata (dated by TCRdb to 2017 to 2018). Library method: the immunoSEQ multiplex PCR assay. RNA was extracted from all samples and reverse transcribed into cDNA as template for TCR sequencing. TCRdb limited this immuneACCESS table to in-frame rearrangements with V and J called. A share of clones is missing; checked studies link under half to unresolved V genes, and the rest is unexplained. The sample has some 160,000 clones on record, less than 65% of them singletons. 30% to 45% of the sample is in the top ten clones. Source material: CD8+ T cells sorted from blood. These receptors originate from a human donor in good health.

On this clone itself: Distinct nucleotide sequences in the sample also encode this CDR3. CDR3 coding DNA: TGTGCCAGCAGCTTAGGCCAGGACGAGCAGTACTTC. Translating it yields CASSLGQDEQYF. This chain joins TRBV11-2 and TRBJ2-7; D gene unclear. Germline CDR1 SGHAT, CDR2 FQNNGV. Trimming stripped 1 base from V and 5 bases from J, with 6 bases between. The CDR3 totals 12 residues.

The rearrangement uses TRBV29-1 and TRBJ1-2; D is undetermined. The CDR3 is 11 amino acids. With 7 bases removed from V and 7 bases from J, the gap between germline ends came to 13 bases. Germline V gives CDR1 SQVTM, CDR2 ANQGSEA. This CDR3 reads CSAEGGVGYTF. Written as DNA, the CDR3 is TGCAGCGCGGAGGGCGGGGTTGGCTACACCTTC.

This rearrangement joins TRBV10-3 to TRBJ2-7; 8 positions agree with TRBD2. Germline CDR1 ENHRY, CDR2 SYGVKD. J lost 0 bases, V lost 10 bases, and 11 bases had no gene match. The CDR3 extends over 15 amino acids. This chain's CDR3 is CATTGRTSSSYEQYF. In nucleotides, the CDR3 is TGTGCCACCACCGGTAGGACTAGCAGCTCCTACGAGCAGTACTTC.

The CDR3 sequence is CSVELGDSQPQHF. In nucleotides, the CDR3 is TGCAGCGTTGAACTGGGGGATAGTCAGCCCCAGCATTTT. The gene calls are TRBV29-1 and TRBJ1-5, with D tentatively TRBD1 (5 bases). Germline V gene sequence: CDR1 SQVTM, CDR2 ANQGSEA. The ends were cut back, 2 bases at V and 6 bases at J, with 11 bases in the middle. The CDR3 spans 13 residues.

This clone was observed a few times. The V and J genes are TRBV10-3 and TRBJ2-3; 11 bases fit TRBD2. The CDR3 consists of 15 residues. The germline gives CDR1 ENHRY, CDR2 SYGVKD. After removal of 8 bases from V and 6 bases from J, the junction contained 10 bases not matched to a gene. In DNA form, the CDR3 reads TGTGCCATCGGCTCCCTAGCGGGGGGTCGGGATACGCAGTATTTT. Its translation: CAIGSLAGGRDTQYF.

About this clone: This sample also contains other DNA sequences that code for the same CDR3. The rearrangement uses TRBV6-5 and TRBJ2-2; D uncertain. The CDR3 loop spans 12 amino acids. Trimming stripped 2 bases from V and 6 bases from J, with 4 bases between. Germline loops: CDR1 MNHEY, CDR2 SVGAGI. CDR3 nucleotide sequence: TGTGCCAGCAGTTACAGTCCCGGGGAGCTGTTTTTT. This sequence encodes CASSYSPGELFF.

This chain connects TRBV5-6 to TRBJ2-7, with 7 bases fitting TRBD2. CDR3 length equals 14 residues. The germline V gene encodes CDR1 SGHDT and CDR2 YYEEEE. Trimming removed 3 bases from V and 6 bases from J; junction bases left unmatched: 9. In DNA, the CDR3 is TGTGCCAGCAGCTCGGTGCGGGAGAGCGTCGAGCAGTACTTC. Translating it yields CASSSVRESVEQYF.

The V and J genes are TRBV20-1 and TRBJ1-2, with no clear D. Germline CDR1 reads DFQATT; CDR2 reads SNEGSKA (reference sequence). V lost 6 bases, J lost 8 bases, and 10 bases lay in between. This CDR3 is 10 amino acids long. The CDR3 here is CSATRQGYTF. The CDR3, as DNA: TGCAGTGCCACACGACAAGGCTACACCTTC.